Below are 5 T cell receptor beta chains sequenced from a single sample in a study of T cell changes during pregnancy in multiple sclerosis. The assay was immunoSEQ multiplex PCR, and TCRdb's table has in-frame clones only and misses some. The sample holds fewer than 150,000 clones, 96% seen once. This specimen was peripheral blood, taken after pregnancy. The receptors shown here come from a female donor with multiple sclerosis, enrolled in a pregnancy study.

The V gene is TRBV6-5, the J gene TRBJ2-3; a weak D match, TRBD1 (5 bases). CDR1 and CDR2 from the germline V gene are MNHEY and SVGAGI. V gave up 0 bases and J gave up 3 bases, with 7 bases separating them. CDR3 length: 14 residues. CDR3 sequence (DNA): TGTGCCAGCAGTTACTCAGGGGCGACAGATACGCAGTATTTT. Amino acid sequence: CASSYSGATDTQYF.

The V and J genes are TRBV27 and TRBJ2-2, with D perhaps TRBD1 (5 bases). Germline assignment: CDR1 MNHEY and CDR2 SMNVEV (reference sequence). There are 15 residues in the CDR3. V shed 3 bases and J shed 8 bases, with 16 bases lying between them. This chain's CDR3 is CASSFAREVVGELFF. CDR3 bases: TGTGCCAGCAGTTTCGCCAGGGAAGTGGTGGGGGAGCTGTTTTTT.

The chain combines TRBV5-1 with TRBJ1-4, with a tentative D call TRBD1 (6 bases). V was pared by 2 bases and J by 3 bases, with 11 bases between. Per the germline V gene, CDR1 is SGHRS and CDR2 is YFSETQ. The CDR3 has 15 amino acids. DNA of the CDR3: TGCGCCAGCAGCTTACAGGGTATGGCTAATGAAAAACTGTTTTTT. It yields the protein CASSLQGMANEKLFF.

The V gene is TRBV6-5, the J gene TRBJ2-1, with D possibly matching TRBD1 (6 bases). From germline, CDR1 is MNHEY and CDR2 SVGAGI. Trimming took 2 bases from V and 4 from J, leaving 12 bases between them. The CDR3 contains 15 residues. CDR3 coding DNA: TGTGCCAGCAGTTACGGGGGCCATTATTACAATGAGCAGTTCTTC. Translating gives CASSYGGHYYNEQFF.

The rearrangement links TRBV4-2 to TRBJ2-2; D is perhaps TRBD2 (7 bases). Germline CDR1 reads LGHNA; CDR2 reads YNFKEQ. V was pared by 1 base and J by 4 bases, with 16 bases between. The CDR3 sequence is 17 residues long. The CDR3 here is CASSQGGGEGGTGELFF. The CDR3 DNA is TGTGCCAGCAGCCAAGGGGGGGGCGAGGGAGGCACCGGGGAGCTGTTTTTT.